The 23 T cell receptor beta chains given below trace back to one sample, sequenced in a study of blood T cell repertoires in COVID-19. Repertoires were generated with immunoSEQ multiplex PCR, while TCRdb's copy carries only in-frame clones and drops some. The sample contains 200,000 or so clones, 88% of which appear only once. Source material: PBMCs or T cells enriched from blood (not recorded which). The receptors stem from a woman in her twenties or thirties who had recovered from COVID-19.

CDR3 protein: CASRGQGDPEAFF. CDR3 bases: TGTGCCAGCCGGGGACAGGGCGACCCTGAAGCTTTCTTT. This rearrangement joins TRBV25-1 to TRBJ1-1; 9 bases are a match to TRBD1. J gave up 6 bases and V 8 bases, and 7 bases lay outside the gene matches. The CDR3 is made up of 13 amino acids. The germline CDR1 and CDR2 sequences are MGHDK and SYGVNS.

V usage is TRBV29-1 and J usage is TRBJ1-1, with TRBD1 as a possible D gene (5 bases). The CDR3 runs 13 residues. V was pared by 1 base and J by 5 bases, with 11 bases between. The germline V gene encodes CDR1 SQVTM and CDR2 ANQGSEA. CDR3 in amino acids: CSVEAQGGTEAFF. The CDR3 nucleotides are TGCAGCGTTGAAGCGCAGGGAGGTACTGAAGCTTTCTTT.

The J gene is TRBJ2-3, the V gene TRBV15, with 13 bases matching TRBD2. J lost 4 bases, V lost 7 bases, and 8 bases had no gene match. The germline V gene has CDR1 LNHNV and CDR2 YYDKDF (reference sequence). The CDR3 runs 16 residues. This chain's CDR3 is CATKTGLAGRADTQYF. Written as DNA, the CDR3 is TGTGCCACCAAAACGGGACTAGCGGGGCGCGCAGATACGCAGTATTTT.

V is TRBV21-1 and J is TRBJ2-7; the table assigns TRBD2, which was not confirmed against the DNA. TRBV21-1 is an annotated pseudogene. The CDR3 consists of 18 residues. The CDR3 sequence: CASSEGLSETSLPYEQYF. In DNA form, the CDR3 reads TGTGCCAGCAGCGAAGGACTGTCCGAGACTAGCCTACCCTACGAGCAGTACTTC.

The chain joins TRBV14 to TRBJ2-1; D not certain. Per germline, CDR1 SGHDN and CDR2 FVKESK. The CDR3 length is 15 residues. Trimming took 3 bases from V and 0 from J, leaving 9 bases between them. CDR3 nucleotides: TGTGCCAGCAGCCACGAAATGGCCTCCTACAATGAGCAGTTCTTC. Protein product: CASSHEMASYNEQFF.

This chain joins TRBV5-1 and TRBJ1-4; 8 bases are shared with TRBD1. V shed 4 bases and J 10 bases; nucleotides not matched to a gene: 12. CDR1 and CDR2 from the germline V gene are SGHRS and YFSETQ. This CDR3 region has 15 residues. CDR3 bases: TGCGCCAGCAGCATCGGAAGGACAGGGTTGTCAAAACTGTTTTTT. It translates to CASSIGRTGLSKLFF.

This chain joins TRBV19 and TRBJ2-3, with D unclear. Germline V gene sequence: CDR1 LNHDA, CDR2 SQIVND (reference sequence). The CDR3 has 12 residues. V was clipped by 5 bases and J by 4 bases, with 7 bases between them. This chain's CDR3 is CASSAQADTQYF. Here the CDR3 DNA reads TGTGCCAGTAGTGCGCAGGCAGATACGCAGTATTTT.

This chain joins TRBV5-6 and TRBJ1-1; D gene uncertain. V was cut by 0 bases and J by 7 bases, with 7 bases left in between. The CDR3 has 12 amino acids. Germline lookup yields CDR1 SGHDT and CDR2 YYEEEE. DNA of the CDR3: TGTGCCAGCAGCTTGGCCAGGTATGAAGCTTTCTTT. Its translation: CASSLARYEAFF.

The CDR3 loop is CARGWKGDNEQFF. Written as DNA, the CDR3 is TGTGCCAGGGGCTGGAAAGGGGACAATGAGCAGTTCTTC. The chain is built from TRBV5-4 and TRBJ2-1, with a possible D match to TRBD1 (5 bases). V was pared by 8 bases and J by 5 bases, with 14 bases between. Germline CDR1 and CDR2: SGHNT and YYREEE (reference sequence). This CDR3 region has 13 residues.

This clone was observed a handful of times. J is TRBJ1-1 and V is TRBV11-3; D is uncertain. Germline V CDR1 and CDR2: SGHNT, YENEEA. This CDR3 comprises 13 residues. Deletions cut 5 bases from V and 0 bases from J, with 7 bases between. CDR3 residues: CASSPNMNTEAFF. The DNA for the CDR3 is TGTGCCAGCAGCCCCAACATGAACACTGAAGCTTTCTTT.

This clone was seen only a few times. The genes are TRBV5-8 and TRBJ2-7; 8 positions match TRBD1. The CDR3 length is 14 residues. With V trimmed by 4 bases and J by 3 bases, 6 bases remained unmatched. Germline-derived CDR1 and CDR2 are SGHTS and YDEGEE. The CDR3 region has the DNA TGTGCCAGCAGCCCCCGGACAGGGAACTACGAGCAGTACTTC. As protein: CASSPRTGNYEQYF.

The chain is built from TRBV5-1 and TRBJ2-1; D is perhaps TRBD1 (5 bases). Germline CDR1 SGHRS, CDR2 YFSETQ. The CDR3 contains 14 residues. The V end lost 1 base, the J end lost 8 bases, and 13 bases lay between the germline ends. CDR3 sequence reads: CASSLSQGGYEQFF. The CDR3 nucleotides are TGCGCCAGCAGCTTGTCTCAGGGTGGGTATGAGCAGTTCTTC. Full variable domain (outside the CDR3, taken from reference TRBV5-1 and TRBJ2-1): KAGVTQTPRYLIKTRGQQVTLSCSPISGHRSVSWYQQTPGQGLQFLFEYFSETQRNKGNFPGRFSGRQFSNSRSEMNVSTLELGDSALYLCASSLSQGGYEQFFGPGTRLTVL.

The J gene is TRBJ2-5, the V gene TRBV13, with TRBD1 matching 8 bases. The CDR3 loop spans 15 amino acids. Per germline, CDR1 PRHDT and CDR2 FYEKMQ (reference sequence). Trimming at V came to 0 bases and at J to 7 bases, leaving 7 bases not matched to a gene. The CDR3 DNA reads TGTGCCAGCAGCTTAGGCCAGGGGGCCGAAAGGACCCAGTACTTC. It specifies CASSLGQGAERTQYF.

The DNA of the CDR3 is TGCGCCAGCAGCTTGCCCTTGGTAGGGGAGGATGGCTACACCTTC. Its protein product is CASSLPLVGEDGYTF. The rearrangement links TRBV5-1 to TRBJ1-2; perhaps TRBD1 as D (5 bases). CDR1 and CDR2 (germline): SGHRS, YFSETQ. Trimming left V 1 base short and J 6 bases short, with 16 bases between. This CDR3 contains 15 residues. Combining the CDR3 with reference TRBV5-1 and TRBJ1-2 gives the whole variable domain KAGVTQTPRYLIKTRGQQVTLSCSPISGHRSVSWYQQTPGQGLQFLFEYFSETQRNKGNFPGRFSGRQFSNSRSEMNVSTLELGDSALYLCASSLPLVGEDGYTFGSGTRLTVV.

The chain has TRBV7-3 and TRBJ1-2; possible D gene TRBD1, 5 bases. The germline V gene has CDR1 SGHTA and CDR2 FQGTGA. This CDR3 is 14 amino acids long. Trimming shortened V by 5 bases and J by 3 bases, and 13 bases separated the two germline ends. CDR3 residues: CASSPRGGDYGYTF. Here the CDR3 DNA reads TGTGCCAGCAGCCCCCGGGGGGGGGACTATGGCTACACCTTC.

The genes are TRBV5-5 and TRBJ2-7; D call uncertain. The germline CDR1 and CDR2 sequences are SGHKS and YYEKEE (reference sequence). The V and J ends lost 4 bases and 0 bases respectively, with 8 bases between them. This CDR3 spans 13 amino acids. This chain's CDR3 is CASSATSSYEQYF. The CDR3, as DNA: TGTGCCAGCAGCGCGACAAGCTCCTACGAGCAGTACTTC.

CDR3 protein: CASSLPEGHQPQHF. Written as DNA, the CDR3 is TGTGCCAGCAGTTTACCGGAGGGGCATCAGCCCCAGCATTTT. The chain is built from TRBV28 and TRBJ1-5; maybe TRBD1 (5 bases). Looked up from germline, CDR1 is MDHEN and CDR2 is SYDVKM. CDR3 length equals 14 residues. Trimming pared 2 bases from V and 5 bases from J, leaving 10 bases between.

This clone was observed a single time. The CDR3 is CASINGVNYGYTF. DNA of the CDR3: TGTGCCAGCATTAACGGGGTTAACTATGGCTACACCTTC. The V and J genes are TRBV6-6 and TRBJ1-2, with D hard to call. Germline values: CDR1 MNHNY, CDR2 SVGAGI (reference sequence). Trimming took off 7 bases at V and 1 base at J, with 10 bases between the two ends. This CDR3 is 13 amino acids long.

This clone was observed a single time. The genes are TRBV2 and TRBJ2-2; TRBD1 aligns across 9 bases. With 1 base clipped from V and 4 bases from J, the junction kept 1 base outside the gene matches. CDR1 and CDR2 from the germline V gene are SNHLY and FYNNEI. The CDR3 is made up of 15 amino acids. The DNA of the CDR3 is TGTGCCAGCAGTGAAGAGACAGGGGGCACCGGGGAGCTGTTTTTT. It specifies CASSEETGGTGELFF.

The gene calls are TRBV4-1 and TRBJ1-2; D call uncertain. This CDR3 comprises 13 residues. V lost 1 base and J 7 bases, leaving 10 bases between the germline ends. CDR1 and CDR2 from the germline V gene are MGHRA and YSYEKL. The CDR3 DNA is TGCGCCAGCAGCCAAGTTTCGGGTTCTGGCTACACCTTC. This sequence encodes CASSQVSGSGYTF.

This chain links TRBV29-1 with TRBJ2-7; a possible D gene is TRBD1 (6 bases). Germline values: CDR1 SQVTM, CDR2 ANQGSEA. CDR3 length: 12 residues. The germline V and J ends were trimmed by 4 bases and 3 bases, with 10 bases remaining between them. The CDR3 loop reads CSVARTDYEQYF. The CDR3 nucleotides read TGCAGCGTTGCCAGGACAGACTACGAGCAGTACTTC.

This clone occurred once. V is TRBV7-8 and J is TRBJ2-3; 15 bases map to TRBD2. CDR3 length: 19 residues. Trimming at V came to 5 bases and at J to 1 base, leaving 10 bases not matched to a gene. The germline CDR1 and CDR2 sequences are SGHVS and FQNEAQ. CDR3 coding DNA: TGTGCCAGCAGCCTAAGGACTAGCGGGGGGGCAAGGGGCACAGATACGCAGTATTTT. Residues: CASSLRTSGGARGTDTQYF.

The chain combines TRBV11-1 with TRBJ2-2; 9 positions agree with TRBD1. After removal of 2 bases from V and 4 bases from J, the junction contained 5 bases not matched to a gene. The CDR3 covers 16 residues. Germline V gene sequence: CDR1 SGHAT, CDR2 FQDESV (reference sequence). The chain's CDR3 is CASSLNGQGFTGELFF. CDR3 nucleotide sequence: TGTGCCAGCAGCTTAAACGGACAGGGGTTCACCGGGGAGCTGTTTTTT.